These 9 T cell receptor beta chains were all obtained from the same sample, sequenced in a study of blood T cell repertoires in COVID-19. Here immunoSEQ multiplex PCR was the method, and the copy in TCRdb shows in-frame clones only, minus some. The sample gives about 350,000 clones, roughly nine tenths of which show up once; just under 4% is in the top ten. Sequenced input: peripheral blood. These receptors all stem from a woman aged 55 to 70 with COVID-19, enrolled during active disease.

V gene TRBV18 combines with J gene TRBJ2-2; D remains ambiguous. Trimming stripped 3 bases from V and 6 bases from J, with 8 bases between. The CDR3 runs to 13 residues. The germline V gene encodes CDR1 KGHSH and CDR2 LQKENI. CDR3 residues: CASSPVGAGELFF. Written as DNA, the CDR3 is TGTGCCAGCTCACCCGTCGGAGCCGGGGAGCTGTTTTTT.

This chain links TRBV19 with TRBJ1-6, with TRBD1 as a possible D gene (6 bases). The length of the CDR3 is 15 residues. Per germline, CDR1 LNHDA and CDR2 SQIVND (reference sequence). V gave up 5 bases and J gave up 9 bases, with 17 bases separating them. Here the CDR3 DNA reads TGTGCCAGTAGTCTCACAGGGCAAGGAAGTTCACCCCTCCACTTT. Translation gives CASSLTGQGSSPLHF. Variable domain in full (rest from reference TRBV19 and TRBJ1-6): DGGITQSPKYLFRKEGQNVTLSCEQNLNHDAMYWYRQDPGQGLRLIYYSQIVNDFQKGDIAEGYSVSREKKESFPLTVTSAQKNPTAFYLCASSLTGQGSSPLHFGNGTRLTVT.

The chain recombines TRBV23-1 with TRBJ1-5; tentatively, D is TRBD1 (6 bases). TRBV23-1 is an ORF; its function is uncertain. The CDR3 runs 15 residues. V was pared by 2 bases and J by 6 bases, with 14 bases between. Here the CDR3 reads CASSQRGRGGQPQHF. As DNA, the CDR3 is TGCGCCAGCAGTCAACGGGGCAGGGGCGGTCAGCCCCAGCATTTT.

In regard to this clone: This specimen includes other DNA sequences encoding the same CDR3. The chain employs TRBV5-1 and TRBJ2-1; D may be TRBD1 (6 bases). V was shortened by 0 bases and J by 4 bases, with 8 bases between the two germline ends. The CDR3 consists of 14 residues. The germline V gene encodes CDR1 SGHRS and CDR2 YFSETQ. The CDR3 here is CASSLGQGYNEQFF. Written as DNA, the CDR3 is TGCGCCAGCAGCTTGGGGCAGGGGTACAATGAGCAGTTCTTC.

This chain links TRBV30 with TRBJ1-1; D unresolved. CDR1 GTSNPN and CDR2 SVGIG come from the germline V gene (reference sequence). The V and J ends lost 7 bases and 1 base respectively, with 10 bases between them. The CDR3 runs to 12 residues. The CDR3 sequence is CALRARNTEAFF. The CDR3 bases are TGTGCCTTGAGGGCTCGGAACACTGAAGCTTTCTTT.

V and J are TRBV6-6 and TRBJ1-6; weak D call: TRBD1 (6 bases). Looked up from germline, CDR1 is MNHNY and CDR2 is SVGAGI (reference sequence). Trimming took off 6 bases at V and 6 bases at J, with 15 bases between the two ends. This CDR3 is 15 amino acids long. In DNA form, the CDR3 reads TGTGCCAGCAGGAACGAGGGGGGGCCTAATTCACCCCTCCACTTT. Translating gives CASRNEGGPNSPLHF.

The CDR3 DNA is TGTGCCACCAGTGACGCTCCCGGGACAGCCAATGAGCAGTTCTTC. Protein sequence: CATSDAPGTANEQFF. The chain joins TRBV24-1 to TRBJ2-1, with 7 bases fitting TRBD1. Per germline, CDR1 KGHDR and CDR2 SFDVKD. This CDR3 spans 15 amino acids. Losses at the gene ends were 4 bases for V and 6 bases for J; bases not matched to a gene: 8.

As DNA, the CDR3 is TGTGCCAGCAGCTTAGCCCGTCCTATCGATGAAAAACTGTTTTTT. This gives the protein CASSLARPIDEKLFF. This chain connects TRBV7-8 to TRBJ1-4; D not certain. Germline V gives CDR1 SGHVS, CDR2 FQNEAQ. The V end lost 0 bases, the J end lost 6 bases, and 11 bases lay between the germline ends. The CDR3 is 15 amino acids.

This chain joins TRBV14 and TRBJ2-1, with 7 bases aligning to TRBD2. CDR3 length: 14 amino acids. With V trimmed by 1 base and J by 6 bases, 3 bases remained unmatched. Germline lookup yields CDR1 SGHDN and CDR2 FVKESK. The chain's CDR3 is CASSQGASGNEQFF. The CDR3 DNA reads TGTGCCAGCAGCCAAGGGGCTAGCGGCAATGAGCAGTTCTTC. Combining the CDR3 with reference TRBV14 and TRBJ2-1 gives the whole variable domain EAGVTQFPSHSVIEKGQTVTLRCDPISGHDNLYWYRRVMGKEIKFLLHFVKESKQDESGMPNNRFLAERTGGTYSTLKVQPAELEDSGVYFCASSQGASGNEQFFGPGTRLTVL.